A selection of T cell receptor beta chains follows, all from one sample in a study of blood T cells in healthy people across ages. Each CDR3 protein gets one entry after TCRdb re-called the 5' RACE reads with MiXCR. The top ten hold roughly 34% of the sample, which has roughly 700,000 distinct CDR3 sequences, around 49% seen once. The sequencing sample was made of blood. The receptors come from a woman aged 60-75 years in good health. Each CDR3 is given with its conserved first and last residue. The order of the fields is clone size, V gene, D gene, J gene, CDR3 DNA, CDR3 protein. The D gene is left open where the match is weak. Clone size, where shown, is once, few, many, or a class for clones that have expanded.

size: .
V: TRBV20-1
D: .
J: TRBJ1-1
DNA: TGCAGTGCTAGCCCCGTAACCGGGGCCATGAACACTGAAGCTTTCTTT
CDR3: CSASPVTGAMNTEAFF

size: .
V: TRBV6-5
D: .
J: TRBJ2-1
DNA: TGTGCCAGCAGTTACTCGGGACTCCAGGGAGACAATGAGCAGTTCTTC
CDR3: CASSYSGLQGDNEQFF

size: .
V: TRBV3-1
D: TRBD1
J: TRBJ2-1
DNA: TGTGCCAGCAGCCATCTCGGGGGGACAGGGGACAATGAGCAGTTCTTC
CDR3: CASSHLGGTGDNEQFF

size: .
V: TRBV7-2
D: TRBD2
J: TRBJ2-5
DNA: TGTGCCAGCCCGAGAGCAGCGGGAGGGCGGAGGGAGACCCAGTACTTC
CDR3: CASPRAAGGRRETQYF

size: .
V: TRBV5-1
D: TRBD2
J: TRBJ2-1
DNA: TGCGCCAGCAGCTTGGTTCCTAGCGGATTAAGCTCCTACAATGAGCAGTTCTTC
CDR3: CASSLVPSGLSSYNEQFF

size: .
V: TRBV11-2
D: .
J: TRBJ2-3
DNA: TGTGCCAGCAGCTTAGTAGGAGGCTCCTTTGGCACAGATACGCAGTATTTT
CDR3: CASSLVGGSFGTDTQYF

size: .
V: TRBV7-2
D: .
J: TRBJ1-4
DNA: TGTGCCAGCAGCTCCTCGGGTTATGCTAATGAAAAACTGTTTTTT
CDR3: CASSSSGYANEKLFF

size: many
V: TRBV14
D: .
J: TRBJ2-5
DNA: TGTGCCAGCAGCCAAGTGGTCCAAGAGACCCAGTACTTC
CDR3: CASSQVVQETQYF

size: .
V: TRBV27
D: .
J: TRBJ1-1
DNA: TGTGCCAGCAGTTTAATGGGGGGCGACGCTGAAGCTTTCTTT
CDR3: CASSLMGGDAEAFF

size: .
V: TRBV4-3
D: .
J: TRBJ1-2
DNA: TGCGCCAGCAGCCAAGTTGAGTCCTACTATGGCTACACCTTC
CDR3: CASSQVESYYGYTF

size: .
V: TRBV2
D: TRBD2
J: TRBJ2-1
DNA: TGTGCCAGCGGACCAGATCCCCAGCGAATAGCGGGAGGGAATGAGCAGTTCTTC
CDR3: CASGPDPQRIAGGNEQFF

size: .
V: TRBV4-2
D: TRBD1
J: TRBJ2-5
DNA: TGTGCCAGCAGCCAGGTGGACAGGGATGGTGGAGAGACCAAGTACTTC
CDR3: CASSQVDRDGGETKYF

size: few
V: TRBV4-1
D: TRBD1
J: TRBJ2-7
DNA: TGCGCCAGCAGCCAAACTACAGGGGTCTCCTACGAGCAGTACTTC
CDR3: CASSQTTGVSYEQYF